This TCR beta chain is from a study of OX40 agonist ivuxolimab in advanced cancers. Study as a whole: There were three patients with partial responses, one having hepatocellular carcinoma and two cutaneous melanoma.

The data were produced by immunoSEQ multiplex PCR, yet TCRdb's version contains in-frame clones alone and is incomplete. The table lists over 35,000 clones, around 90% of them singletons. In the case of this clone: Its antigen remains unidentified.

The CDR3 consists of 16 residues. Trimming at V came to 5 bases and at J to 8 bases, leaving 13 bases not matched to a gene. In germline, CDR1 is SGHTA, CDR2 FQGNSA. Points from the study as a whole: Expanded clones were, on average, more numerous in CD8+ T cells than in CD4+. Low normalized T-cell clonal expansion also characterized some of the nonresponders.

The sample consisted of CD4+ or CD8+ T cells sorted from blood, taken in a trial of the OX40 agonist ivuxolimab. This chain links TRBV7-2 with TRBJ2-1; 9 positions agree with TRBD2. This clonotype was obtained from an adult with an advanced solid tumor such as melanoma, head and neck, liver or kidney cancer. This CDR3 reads CASSRLGGRASDEQFF. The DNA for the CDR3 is TGTGCCAGCAGCCGCTTGGGCGGGAGGGCCTCCGATGAGCAGTTCTTC.